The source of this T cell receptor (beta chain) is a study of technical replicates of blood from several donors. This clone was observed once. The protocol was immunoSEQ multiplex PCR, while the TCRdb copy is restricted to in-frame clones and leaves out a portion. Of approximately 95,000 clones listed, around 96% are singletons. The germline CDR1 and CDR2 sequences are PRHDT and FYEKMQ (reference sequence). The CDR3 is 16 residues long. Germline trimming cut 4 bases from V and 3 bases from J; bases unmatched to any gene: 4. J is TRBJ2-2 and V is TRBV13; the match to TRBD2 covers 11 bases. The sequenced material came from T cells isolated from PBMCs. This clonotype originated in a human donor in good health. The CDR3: CASSSGTSGHTGELFF. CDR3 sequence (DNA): TGTGCCAGCAGCTCCGGGACTAGCGGCCACACCGGGGAGCTGTTTTTT.